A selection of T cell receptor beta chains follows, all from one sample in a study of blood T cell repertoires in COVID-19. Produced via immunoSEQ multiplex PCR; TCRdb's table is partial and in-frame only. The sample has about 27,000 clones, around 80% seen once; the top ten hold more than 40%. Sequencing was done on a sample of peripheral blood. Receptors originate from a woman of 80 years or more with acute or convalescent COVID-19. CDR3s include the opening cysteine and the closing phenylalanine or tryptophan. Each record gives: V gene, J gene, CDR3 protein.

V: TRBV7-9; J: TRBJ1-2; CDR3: CASSSQGRNYGYTF
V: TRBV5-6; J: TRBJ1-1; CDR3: CASSGQYLNTEAFF
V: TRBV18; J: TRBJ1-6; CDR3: CASSLQTGENSPLHF
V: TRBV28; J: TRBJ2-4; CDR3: CASSLHTGLAKNIQYF
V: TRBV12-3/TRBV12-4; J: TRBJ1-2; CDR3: CASSLGQVSGYTF
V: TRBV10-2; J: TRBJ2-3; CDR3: CASSGGDTQYF
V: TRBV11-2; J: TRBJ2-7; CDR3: CASSTGTGVYYEQYF
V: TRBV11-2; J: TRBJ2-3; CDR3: CASSQSGSGDTQYF
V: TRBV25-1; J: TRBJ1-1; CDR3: CASLRQVGEAFF
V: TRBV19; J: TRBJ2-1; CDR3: CASSPDRSSYNEQFF
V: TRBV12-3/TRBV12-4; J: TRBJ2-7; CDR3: CASRIGGTYEQYF
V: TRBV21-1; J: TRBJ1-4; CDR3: CASSTRQNQDEKLFF
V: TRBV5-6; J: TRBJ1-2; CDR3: CASSLGHWTNYGYTF
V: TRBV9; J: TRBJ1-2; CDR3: CASSASGQTYGYTF
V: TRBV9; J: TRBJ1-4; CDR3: CASSVGDMAKLFF
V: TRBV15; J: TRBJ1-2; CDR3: CATSRDRQIQGQGGYTF
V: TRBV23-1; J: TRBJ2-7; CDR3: CASRPKTPLAGGSSYEQYF
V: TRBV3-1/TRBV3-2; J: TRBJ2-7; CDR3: CASSQFTGGFSYEQYF
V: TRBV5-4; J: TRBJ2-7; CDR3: CASSSQGGTYEQYF
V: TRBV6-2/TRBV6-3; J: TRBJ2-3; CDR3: CASSLLLADTQYF
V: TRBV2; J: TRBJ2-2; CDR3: CASRRDRTTGELFF
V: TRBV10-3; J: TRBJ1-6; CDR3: CAISGSGDSSPLHF
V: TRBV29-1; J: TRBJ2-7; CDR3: CSVEDPVEQYF